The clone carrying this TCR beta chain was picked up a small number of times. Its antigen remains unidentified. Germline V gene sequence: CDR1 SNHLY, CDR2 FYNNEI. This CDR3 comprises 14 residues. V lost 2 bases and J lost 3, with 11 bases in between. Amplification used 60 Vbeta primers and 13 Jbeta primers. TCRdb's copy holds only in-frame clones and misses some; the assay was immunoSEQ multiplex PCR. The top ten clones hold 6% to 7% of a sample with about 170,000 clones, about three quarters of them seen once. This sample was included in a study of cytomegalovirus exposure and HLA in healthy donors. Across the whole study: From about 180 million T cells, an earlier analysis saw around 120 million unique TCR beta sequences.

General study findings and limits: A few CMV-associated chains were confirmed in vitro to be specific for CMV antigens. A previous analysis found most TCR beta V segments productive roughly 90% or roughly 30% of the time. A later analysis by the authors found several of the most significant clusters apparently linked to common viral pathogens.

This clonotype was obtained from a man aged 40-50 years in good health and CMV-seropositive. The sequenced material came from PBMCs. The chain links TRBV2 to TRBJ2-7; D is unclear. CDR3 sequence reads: CASSESRRSYEQYF. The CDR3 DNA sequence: TGTGCCAGCAGTGAATCCCGGCGGAGCTACGAGCAGTACTTC.